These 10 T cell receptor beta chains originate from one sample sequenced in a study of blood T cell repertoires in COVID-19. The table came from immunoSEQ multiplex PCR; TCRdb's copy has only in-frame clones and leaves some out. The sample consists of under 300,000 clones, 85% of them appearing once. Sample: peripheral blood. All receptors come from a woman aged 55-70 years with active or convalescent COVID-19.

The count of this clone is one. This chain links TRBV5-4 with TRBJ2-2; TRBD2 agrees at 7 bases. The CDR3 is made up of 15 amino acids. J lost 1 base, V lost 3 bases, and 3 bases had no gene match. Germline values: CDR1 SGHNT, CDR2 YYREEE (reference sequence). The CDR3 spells CASSSLAENTGELFF. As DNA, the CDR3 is TGTGCCAGCAGCTCCCTAGCGGAGAACACCGGGGAGCTGTTTTTT.

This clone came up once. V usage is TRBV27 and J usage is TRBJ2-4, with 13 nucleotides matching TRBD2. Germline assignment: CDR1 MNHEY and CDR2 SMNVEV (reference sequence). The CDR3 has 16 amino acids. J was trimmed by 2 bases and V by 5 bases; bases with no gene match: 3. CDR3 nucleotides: TGTGCCAGCAGTCCAGGGACTAGCGGGACCAAAAACATTCAGTACTTC. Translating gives CASSPGTSGTKNIQYF.

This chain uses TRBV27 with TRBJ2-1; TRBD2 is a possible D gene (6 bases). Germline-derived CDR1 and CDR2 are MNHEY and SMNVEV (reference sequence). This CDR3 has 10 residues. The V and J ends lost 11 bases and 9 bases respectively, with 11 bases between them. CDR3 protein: CASGGVEQFF. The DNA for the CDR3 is TGTGCCTCCGGAGGGGTTGAGCAGTTCTTC.

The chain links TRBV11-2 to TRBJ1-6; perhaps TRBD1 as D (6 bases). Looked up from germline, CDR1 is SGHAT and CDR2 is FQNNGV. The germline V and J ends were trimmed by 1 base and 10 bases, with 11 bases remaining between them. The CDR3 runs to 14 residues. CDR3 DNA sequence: TGTGCCAGCAGCTTAGGAGGGGGGGGCTCACCCCTCCACTTT. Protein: CASSLGGGGSPLHF.

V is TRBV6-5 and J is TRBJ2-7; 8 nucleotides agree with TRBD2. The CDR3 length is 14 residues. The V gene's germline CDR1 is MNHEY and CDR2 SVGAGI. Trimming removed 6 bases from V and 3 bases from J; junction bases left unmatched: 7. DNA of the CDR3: TGTGCCAGCAGGCGGGGGGAAACATACTACGAGCAGTACTTC. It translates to CASRRGETYYEQYF.

CDR3 sequence: CAWRRGTSGTEQYF. The CDR3, as DNA: TGTGCCTGGAGACGTGGGACTAGCGGGACCGAGCAGTACTTC. The J gene is TRBJ2-7, the V gene TRBV30; 13 bases are shared with TRBD2. V lost 3 bases and J lost 6; bases outside the gene matches: 5. Germline-derived CDR1 and CDR2 are GTSNPN and SVGIG (reference sequence). There are 14 residues in the CDR3.

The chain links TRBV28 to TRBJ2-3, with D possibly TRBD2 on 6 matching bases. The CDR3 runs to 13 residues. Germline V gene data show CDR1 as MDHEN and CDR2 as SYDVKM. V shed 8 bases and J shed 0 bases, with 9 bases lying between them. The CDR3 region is CASSGLSTDTQYF. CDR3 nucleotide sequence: TGTGCCAGCTCGGGACTCAGCACAGATACGCAGTATTTT.

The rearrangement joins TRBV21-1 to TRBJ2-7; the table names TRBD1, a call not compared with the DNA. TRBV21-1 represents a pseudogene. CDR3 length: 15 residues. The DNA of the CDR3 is TGTGCCAGCAGCAGAGAGACAGGATGGAACTACGAGCAGTACGTC. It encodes CASSRETGWNYEQYV.

CDR3 amino acids: CASSYVAGAVTGELFF. The CDR3 DNA is TGTGCCAGCAGTTACGTAGCGGGAGCGGTCACCGGGGAGCTGTTTTTT. The J gene is TRBJ2-2, the V gene TRBV6-6, with 9 positions matching TRBD2. CDR1 is MNHNY and CDR2 is SVGAGI in the germline V gene (reference sequence). The junction had 5 bases not matched to a gene; V was cut back by 2 bases and J by 4 bases. This CDR3 has 16 amino acids.

Here the CDR3 reads CASSLAGRAGGNNEQFF. The CDR3 nucleotides read TGCGCCAGCAGCTTGGCCGGGAGAGCGGGAGGGAACAATGAGCAGTTCTTC. This chain links TRBV5-1 with TRBJ2-1, with TRBD2 identical over 10 bases. The CDR3 has 17 residues. Trimming cost V 0 bases and J 5 bases; bases outside gene matches: 8. The germline gives CDR1 SGHRS, CDR2 YFSETQ.